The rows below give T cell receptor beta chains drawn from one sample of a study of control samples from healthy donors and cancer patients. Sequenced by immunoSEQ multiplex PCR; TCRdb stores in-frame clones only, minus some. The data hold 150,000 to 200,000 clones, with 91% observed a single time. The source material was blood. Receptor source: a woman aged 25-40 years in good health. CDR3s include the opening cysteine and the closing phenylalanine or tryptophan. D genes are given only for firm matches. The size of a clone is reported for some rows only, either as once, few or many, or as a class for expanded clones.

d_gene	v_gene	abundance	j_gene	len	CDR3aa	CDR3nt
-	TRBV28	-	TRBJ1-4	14	CASSSPDSNEKLFF	TGTGCCAGCAGTTCGCCGGACAGTAATGAAAAACTGTTTTTT
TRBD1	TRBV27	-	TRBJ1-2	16	CASSSRWTGPNYGYTF	TGTGCCAGCAGTTCTCGATGGACAGGGCCTAACTATGGCTACACCTTC
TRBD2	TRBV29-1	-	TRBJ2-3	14	CSASLAGGTDTQYF	TGCAGCGCCTCCCTAGCGGGGGGCACAGATACGCAGTATTTT
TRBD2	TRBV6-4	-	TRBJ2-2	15	CASSDGTSGTGELFF	TGTGCCAGCAGTGACGGGACTAGCGGTACCGGGGAGCTGTTTTTT
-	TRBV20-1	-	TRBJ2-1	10	CSASGDEQFF	TGCAGTGCTAGCGGGGATGAGCAGTTCTTC
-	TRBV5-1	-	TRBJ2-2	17	CASSLHGGGANTGELFF	TGCGCCAGCAGCTTACACGGGGGCGGGGCGAACACCGGGGAGCTGTTTTTT
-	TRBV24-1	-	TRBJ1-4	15	CATSVTQGPNEKLFF	TGTGCCACCAGTGTTACACAGGGCCCTAATGAAAAACTGTTTTTT
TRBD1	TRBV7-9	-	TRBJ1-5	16	CASSPGQGGSNQPQHF	TGTGCCAGCAGCCCCGGACAGGGCGGGAGCAATCAGCCCCAGCATTTT
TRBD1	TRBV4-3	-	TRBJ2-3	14	CASSPGQGTDTQYF	TGCGCCAGCAGCCCTGGACAGGGTACAGATACGCAGTATTTT
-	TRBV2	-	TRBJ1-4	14	CASSGQAENEKLFF	TGTGCCAGCAGTGGACAGGCGGAGAATGAAAAACTGTTTTTT
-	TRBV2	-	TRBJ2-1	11	CASSEDNEQFF	TGTGCCAGCAGTGAAGACAATGAGCAGTTCTTC
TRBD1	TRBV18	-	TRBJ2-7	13	CASSPQGDYEQYF	TGTGCCAGCTCACCCCAGGGGGACTACGAGCAGTACTTC
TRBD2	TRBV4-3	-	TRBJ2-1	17	CASSRYLAGGPYNEQFF	TGCGCCAGCAGCCGATATCTAGCGGGAGGGCCCTACAATGAGCAGTTCTTC
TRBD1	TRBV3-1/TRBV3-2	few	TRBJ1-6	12	CAIGQGNSPLHF	TGTGCCATAGGACAGGGGAATTCACCCCTCCACTTT
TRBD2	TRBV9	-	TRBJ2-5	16	CASSVGGLAGGQTQYF	TGTGCCAGCAGCGTAGGGGGACTAGCGGGAGGACAGACCCAGTACTTC
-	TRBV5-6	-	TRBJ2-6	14	CASSFFSGANVLTF	TGTGCCAGCAGCTTCTTTTCTGGGGCCAACGTCCTGACTTTC
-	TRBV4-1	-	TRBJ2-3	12	CASRGGPDTQYF	TGCGCCAGCAGGGGGGGGCCAGATACGCAGTATTTT
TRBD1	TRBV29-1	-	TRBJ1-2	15	CSVEVVTGGDYGYTF	TGCAGCGTTGAGGTGGTGACAGGGGGAGACTATGGCTACACCTTC
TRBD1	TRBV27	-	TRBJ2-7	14	CASSAWDSSYEQYF	TGTGCCAGCAGTGCCTGGGACAGCTCCTACGAGCAGTACTTC
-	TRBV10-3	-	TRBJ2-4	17	CAISEAGWGGGPNIQYF	TGTGCCATCAGTGAGGCGGGATGGGGAGGGGGCCCAAACATTCAGTACTTC
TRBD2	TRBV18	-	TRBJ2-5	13	CASSPGLQETQYF	TGTGCCAGCTCCCCGGGACTACAAGAGACCCAGTACTTC
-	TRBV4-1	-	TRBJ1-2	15	CASSQDRQVYYGYTF	TGCGCCAGCAGCCAAGATCGACAGGTATACTATGGCTACACCTTC
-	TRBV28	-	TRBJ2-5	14	CASSFARSQETQYF	TGTGCCAGCAGTTTTGCTAGGTCCCAAGAGACCCAGTACTTC
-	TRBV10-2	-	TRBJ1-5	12	CASTQGNQPQHF	TGCGCCAGCACCCAGGGCAATCAGCCCCAGCATTTT
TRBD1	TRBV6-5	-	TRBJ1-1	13	CASSRDSNTEAFF	TGTGCCAGCAGTCGGGACAGCAACACTGAAGCTTTCTTT
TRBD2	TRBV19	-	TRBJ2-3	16	CASIRTSGGGTDTQYF	TGTGCCAGTATCCGGACTAGCGGGGGGGGCACAGATACGCAGTATTTT
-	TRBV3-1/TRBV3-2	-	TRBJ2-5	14	CASSQRYIQETQYF	TGTGCCAGCAGCCAAAGGTACATCCAAGAGACCCAGTACTTC
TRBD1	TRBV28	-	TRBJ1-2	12	CASSLGQVSYTF	TGTGCCAGCAGCCTCGGACAGGTCAGCTACACCTTC
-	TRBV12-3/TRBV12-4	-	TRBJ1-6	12	CASTGNNSPLHF	TGTGCCAGCACAGGGAATAATTCACCCCTCCACTTT
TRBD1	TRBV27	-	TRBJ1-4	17	CASSSPGQGITNEKLFF	TGTGCCAGCAGTTCCCCGGGACAGGGTATCACTAATGAAAAACTGTTTTTT
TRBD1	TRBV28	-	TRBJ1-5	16	CASSLPRTGGNQPQHF	TGTGCCAGCAGTTTGCCCAGGACAGGGGGCAATCAGCCCCAGCATTTT
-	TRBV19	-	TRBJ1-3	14	CASSMRTTGNTIYF	TGTGCCAGTAGTATGAGGACTACTGGAAACACCATATATTTT
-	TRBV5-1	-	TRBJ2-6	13	CASSLVGANVLTF	TGCGCCAGCAGCTTGGTTGGGGCCAACGTCCTGACTTTC
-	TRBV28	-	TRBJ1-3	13	CASSPDSGNTIYF	TGTGCCAGCAGCCCCGACAGTGGAAACACCATATATTTT
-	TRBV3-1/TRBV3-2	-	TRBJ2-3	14	CASSAYTRGDTQYF	TGTGCCAGCAGCGCGTACACTAGGGGGGATACGCAGTATTTT
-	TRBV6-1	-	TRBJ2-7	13	CASSEGLAYEQYF	TGTGCCAGCAGTGAAGGTTTAGCCTACGAGCAGTACTTC
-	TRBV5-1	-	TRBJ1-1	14	CASSLWTANTEAFF	TGCGCCAGCAGCTTGTGGACAGCGAACACTGAAGCTTTCTTT
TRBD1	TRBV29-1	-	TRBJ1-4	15	CSVRTGGATNEKLFF	TGCAGCGTTCGGACAGGGGGAGCAACTAATGAAAAACTGTTTTTT
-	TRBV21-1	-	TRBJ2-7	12	CASSKILRFWHF	TGTGCCAGCAGCAAAATTCTCAGGTTTTGGCACTTC
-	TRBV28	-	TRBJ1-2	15	CASSLLRISNYGYTF	TGTGCCAGCAGTTTATTACGGATCTCTAACTATGGCTACACCTTC
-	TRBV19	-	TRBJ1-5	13	CASSVDKHQPQHF	TGTGCCAGTAGTGTGGACAAACATCAGCCCCAGCATTTT
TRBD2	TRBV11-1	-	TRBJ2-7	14	CASSKGTSNREQYF	TGTGCCAGCAGCAAAGGGACTAGCAATCGCGAGCAGTACTTC
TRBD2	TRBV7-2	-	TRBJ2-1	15	CASSFRAGGPNEQFF	TGTGCCAGCAGCTTCAGAGCGGGGGGGCCGAATGAGCAGTTCTTC
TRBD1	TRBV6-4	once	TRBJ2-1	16	CASSDSPDRQYNEQFF	TGTGCCAGCAGTGACTCCCCGGACAGGCAATACAATGAGCAGTTCTTC
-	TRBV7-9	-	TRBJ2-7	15	CASSLVQGLSYEQYF	TGTGCCAGCAGCTTAGTGCAGGGTCTCTCCTACGAGCAGTACTTC
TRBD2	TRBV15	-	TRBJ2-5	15	CATSRRTSSQETQYF	TGTGCCACCAGCAGACGGACTAGTAGCCAAGAGACCCAGTACTTC
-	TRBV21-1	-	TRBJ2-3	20	CASSKGGENSGTQPTDTQYF	TGTGCCAGCAGCAAAGGGGGTGAAAATAGCGGGACACAACCCACAGATACGCAGTATTTT
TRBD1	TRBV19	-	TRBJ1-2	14	CASSPDRASYGYTF	TGTGCCAGTAGTCCGGACAGGGCGAGCTATGGCTACACCTTC
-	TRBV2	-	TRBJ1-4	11	CASSVEEKLFF	TGTGCCAGCAGTGTTGAGGAAAAACTGTTTTTT
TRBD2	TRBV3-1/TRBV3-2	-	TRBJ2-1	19	CASSQDPRLAGGRYNEQFF	TGTGCCAGCAGCCAAGATCCCCGACTAGCGGGGGGCCGCTACAATGAGCAGTTCTTC